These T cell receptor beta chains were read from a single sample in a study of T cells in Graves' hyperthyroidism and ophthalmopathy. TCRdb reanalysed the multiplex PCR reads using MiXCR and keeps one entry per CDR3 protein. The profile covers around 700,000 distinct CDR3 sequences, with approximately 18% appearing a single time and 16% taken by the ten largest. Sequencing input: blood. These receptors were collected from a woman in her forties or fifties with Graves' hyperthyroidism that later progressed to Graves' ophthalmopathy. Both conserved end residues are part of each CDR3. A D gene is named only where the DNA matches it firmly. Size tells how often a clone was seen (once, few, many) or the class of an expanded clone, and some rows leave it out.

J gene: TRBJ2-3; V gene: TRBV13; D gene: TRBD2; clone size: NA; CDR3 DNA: TGTGCCAGCAGCTCCCTCGGGACTAGCGGGGGGGAGGGCACAGATACGCAGTATTTT; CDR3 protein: CASSSLGTSGGEGTDTQYF
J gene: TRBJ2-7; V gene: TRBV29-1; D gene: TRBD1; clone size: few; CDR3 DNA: TGCAGCGCCCAAACACGGGACAGGGGGAAAGACGGGCAGTACTTC; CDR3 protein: CSAQTRDRGKDGQYF
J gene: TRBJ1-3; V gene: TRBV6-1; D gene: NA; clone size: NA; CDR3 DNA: TGTGCCAGCGCCCTCCAGGGCTACTCTGGAAACACCATATATTTT; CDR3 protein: CASALQGYSGNTIYF
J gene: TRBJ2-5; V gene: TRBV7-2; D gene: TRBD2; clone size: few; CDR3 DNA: TGTGCCAGCAGCTCCCTGAGCGGGGTTGAGGCCCAGTACTTC; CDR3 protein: CASSSLSGVEAQYF
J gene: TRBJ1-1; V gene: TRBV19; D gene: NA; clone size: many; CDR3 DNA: TGTGCCAGTACCGGTATCAGGGGAGTGGTCACTGAAGCTTTCTTT; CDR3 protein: CASTGIRGVVTEAFF
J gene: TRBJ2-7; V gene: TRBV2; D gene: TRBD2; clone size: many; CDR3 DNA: TGTGCCAGGAACGGACTAGGGCACGAGCAGTACTTC; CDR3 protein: CARNGLGHEQYF
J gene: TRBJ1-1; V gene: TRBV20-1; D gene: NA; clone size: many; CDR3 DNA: TGCAGAGTTGGGGCGGGTGAAGCTTTCTTT; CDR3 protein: CRVGAGEAFF
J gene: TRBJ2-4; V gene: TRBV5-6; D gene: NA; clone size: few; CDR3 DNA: TGTGCCAGCAGCTTGGTTGATAGGAAAAACATTCAGTACTTC; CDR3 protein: CASSLVDRKNIQYF
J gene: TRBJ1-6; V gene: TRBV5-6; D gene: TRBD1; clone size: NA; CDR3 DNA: TGTGCCAGCAGCCTGTGGCCGGGACAGGGTCATAATTCACCCCTCCACTTT; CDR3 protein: CASSLWPGQGHNSPLHF
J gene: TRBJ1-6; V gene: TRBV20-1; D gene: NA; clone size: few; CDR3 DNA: TGCAGTGCTAGGGGACGGAATAATTCACCCCTCCACTTT; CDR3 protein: CSARGRNNSPLHF
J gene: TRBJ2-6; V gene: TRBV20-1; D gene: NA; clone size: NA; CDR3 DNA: TGCAGTGCTAGAGATAATCGGAGGGGGGCATCTGGGGCCAACGTCCTGACTTTC; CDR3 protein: CSARDNRRGASGANVLTF
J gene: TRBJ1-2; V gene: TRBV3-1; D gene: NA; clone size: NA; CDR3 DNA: TGTGCCAGCAGCCAAGGGCCCTATTTCTATGGCTACACCTTC; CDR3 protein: CASSQGPYFYGYTF
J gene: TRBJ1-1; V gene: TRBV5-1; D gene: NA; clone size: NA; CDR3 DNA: TGCGCCAGCGCCACCAGTGTAACGGTGGGGAACACTGAAGCTTTCTTT; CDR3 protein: CASATSVTVGNTEAFF
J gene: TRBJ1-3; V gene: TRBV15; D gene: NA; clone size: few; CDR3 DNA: TGTGCCACCAGCAGAGGTCAGATCTCTGGAAACACCATATATTTT; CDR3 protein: CATSRGQISGNTIYF
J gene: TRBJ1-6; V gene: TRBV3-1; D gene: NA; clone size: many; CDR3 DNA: TGTGCCAGCAGCCAAGGCCACAGTCATAATTCACCCCTCCACTTT; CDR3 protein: CASSQGHSHNSPLHF
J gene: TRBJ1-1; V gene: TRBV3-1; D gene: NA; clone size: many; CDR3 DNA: TGTGCCAGCAGCCAAGACACAGAGAACACTGAAGCTTTCTTT; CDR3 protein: CASSQDTENTEAFF
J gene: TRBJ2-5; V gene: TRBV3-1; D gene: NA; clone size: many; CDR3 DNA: TGTGCCAGCAGCCAAGATCATAGCGAGGTTGCGACCCAGTACTTC; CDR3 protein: CASSQDHSEVATQYF
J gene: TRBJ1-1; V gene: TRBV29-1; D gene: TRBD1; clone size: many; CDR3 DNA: TGCAGCGTTGAAGGGGGGTTACAGGGGGACACTGAAGCTTTCTTT; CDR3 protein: CSVEGGLQGDTEAFF
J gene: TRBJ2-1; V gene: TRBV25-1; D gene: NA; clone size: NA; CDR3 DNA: TGTGCCAGCAGAATGGGGGGTCTCAATGAGCAGTTCTTC; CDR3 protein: CASRMGGLNEQFF
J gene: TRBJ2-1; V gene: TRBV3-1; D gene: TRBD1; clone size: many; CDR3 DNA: TGTGCCAGCAGCCAAGGGGGGACAGAGTACAATGAGCAGTTCTTC; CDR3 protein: CASSQGGTEYNEQFF
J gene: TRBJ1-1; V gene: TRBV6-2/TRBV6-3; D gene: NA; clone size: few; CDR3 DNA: TGTGCCAGCAGTTACTCGCTGGCTGAAGCTTTCTTT; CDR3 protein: CASSYSLAEAFF
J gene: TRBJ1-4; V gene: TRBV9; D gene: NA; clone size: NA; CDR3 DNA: TGTGCCAGCAGCGTAGATCAAGCAGGGCAGGAAAAACTGTTTTTT; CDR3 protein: CASSVDQAGQEKLFF
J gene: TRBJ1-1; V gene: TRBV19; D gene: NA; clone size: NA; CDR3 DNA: TGTGCCAGTAGTAAAGGAGGGGGGAACACTGAAGCTTTCTTT; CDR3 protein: CASSKGGGNTEAFF
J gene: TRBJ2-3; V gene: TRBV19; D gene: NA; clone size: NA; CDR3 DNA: TGTGCCAGTAGTATCCCCTACGCGTCAGATACGCAGTATTTT; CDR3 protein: CASSIPYASDTQYF
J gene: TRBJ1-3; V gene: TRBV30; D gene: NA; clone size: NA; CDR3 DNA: TGTGCCTGGAGAGACACCCCGAGCACCATATATTTT; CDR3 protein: CAWRDTPSTIYF
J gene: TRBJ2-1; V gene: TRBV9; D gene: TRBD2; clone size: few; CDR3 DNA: TGTGCCAGCAGCCCGCGAGCTAGCGGGGGGTACAATGAGCAGTTCTTC; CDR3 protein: CASSPRASGGYNEQFF
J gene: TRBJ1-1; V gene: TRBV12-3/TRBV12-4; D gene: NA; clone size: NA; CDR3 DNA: TGTGCCAGCAGTTTCTGGGGAGGGGACACTGAAGCTTTCTTT; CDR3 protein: CASSFWGGDTEAFF
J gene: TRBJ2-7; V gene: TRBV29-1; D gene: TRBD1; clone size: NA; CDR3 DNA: TGCAGCGTTGAAGGGGCAGGGGGCCATCCCTACGAGCAGTACTTC; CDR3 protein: CSVEGAGGHPYEQYF
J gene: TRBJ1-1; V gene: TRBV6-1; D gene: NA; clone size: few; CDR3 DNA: TGTGCCAGCAGTTGGGGAAGGATACTAGAGTTGAACACTGAAGCTTTCTTT; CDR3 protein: CASSWGRILELNTEAFF
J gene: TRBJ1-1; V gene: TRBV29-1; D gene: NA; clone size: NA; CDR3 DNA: TGCAGCGTTGGCGTGGGCGCGGGCACTGAAGCTTTCTTT; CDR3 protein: CSVGVGAGTEAFF
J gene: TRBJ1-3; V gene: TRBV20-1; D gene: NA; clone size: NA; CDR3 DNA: TGCAGTGCTAGAGATGGCGGGGTTTCTGGAAACACCATATATTTT; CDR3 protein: CSARDGGVSGNTIYF
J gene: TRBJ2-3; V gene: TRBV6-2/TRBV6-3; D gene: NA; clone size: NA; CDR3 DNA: TGTGCCAGCAGCCTGGAGATAAGGGATACGCAGTATTTT; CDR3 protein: CASSLEIRDTQYF
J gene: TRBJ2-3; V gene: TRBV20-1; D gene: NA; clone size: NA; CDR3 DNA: TGCAGTGCAATTGGGTTTTCTAGCACAGATACGCAGTATTTT; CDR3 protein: CSAIGFSSTDTQYF
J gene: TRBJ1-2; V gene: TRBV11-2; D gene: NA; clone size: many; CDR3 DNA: TGTGCCAGCACCGAAGAGGGGGGCGTCTATGGCTACACCTTC; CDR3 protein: CASTEEGGVYGYTF
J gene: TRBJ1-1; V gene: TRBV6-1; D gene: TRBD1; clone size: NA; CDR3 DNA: TGTGCCAGCAGCCGCCCGGTCGGTCAGGGGGGCACTGAAGCTTTCTTT; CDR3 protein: CASSRPVGQGGTEAFF
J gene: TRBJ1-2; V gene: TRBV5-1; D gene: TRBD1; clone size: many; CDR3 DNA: TGCGCCAGCAGCGTCTGGACAGGGGAGATACTAAACTATGGCTACACCTTC; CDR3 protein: CASSVWTGEILNYGYTF
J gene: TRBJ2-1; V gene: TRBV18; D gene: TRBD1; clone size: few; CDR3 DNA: TGTGCCAGCTCCCGAAACGGACAGGGGGCGGGGTCCTACAATGAGCAGTTCTTC; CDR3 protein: CASSRNGQGAGSYNEQFF
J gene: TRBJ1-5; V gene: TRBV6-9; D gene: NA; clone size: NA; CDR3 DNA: TGTGCCAGCAGTTACGTGGGTCAGCCCCAGCATTTT; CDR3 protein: CASSYVGQPQHF
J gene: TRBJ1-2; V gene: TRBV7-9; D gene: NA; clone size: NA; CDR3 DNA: TGTGCCAGCAGCTTAACTCCCTTGGGCAGGGTGAGCTATGGCTACACCTTC; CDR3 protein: CASSLTPLGRVSYGYTF
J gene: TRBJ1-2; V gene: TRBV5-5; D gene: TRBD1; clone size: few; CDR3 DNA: TGTGCCAGCAGCCTGGGCAGGGGGTGGTATGGCTACACCTTC; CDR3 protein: CASSLGRGWYGYTF
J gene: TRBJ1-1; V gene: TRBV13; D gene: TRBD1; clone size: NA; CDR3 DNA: TGTGCCAGCAGCACCGGGACAGGGAATGAAGCTTTCTTT; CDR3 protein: CASSTGTGNEAFF
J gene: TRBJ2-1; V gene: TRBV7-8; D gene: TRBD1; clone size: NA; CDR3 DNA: TGTGCCAGCAGCCCCAAAACAGGGGGCATCTGGAATGAGCAGTTCTTC; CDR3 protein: CASSPKTGGIWNEQFF
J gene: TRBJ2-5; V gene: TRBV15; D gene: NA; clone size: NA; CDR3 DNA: TGTGCCACCAGCAGAGTCCAGCGGGTTGAGACCCAGTACTTC; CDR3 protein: CATSRVQRVETQYF
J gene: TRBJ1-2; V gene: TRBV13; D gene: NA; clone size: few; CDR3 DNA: TGTGCCAGCAGCTTAGACAGGGCGGGGAACTATGGCTACACCTTC; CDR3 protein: CASSLDRAGNYGYTF
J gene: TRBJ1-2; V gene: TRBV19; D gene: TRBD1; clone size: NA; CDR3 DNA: TGTGCCAGTAGACCCGGACAGGGACACTATGGCTACACCTTC; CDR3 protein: CASRPGQGHYGYTF
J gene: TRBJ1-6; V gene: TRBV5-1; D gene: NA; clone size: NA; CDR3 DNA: TGCGCCAGCAGCTGGGACCGTAGCTCGGGTAATTCACCCCTCCACTTT; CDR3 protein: CASSWDRSSGNSPLHF
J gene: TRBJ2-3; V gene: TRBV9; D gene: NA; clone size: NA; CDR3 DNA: TGTGCCAGCAGCGTGGGCTGGGGGGACCAGGCTGATACGCAGTATTTT; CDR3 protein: CASSVGWGDQADTQYF
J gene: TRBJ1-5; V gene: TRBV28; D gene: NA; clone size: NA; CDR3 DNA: TGTGCCAGCAGTACGCGGGGACGGTTTGGGTTCCTAGGGGGAAATCAGCCCCAGCATTTT; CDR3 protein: CASSTRGRFGFLGGNQPQHF
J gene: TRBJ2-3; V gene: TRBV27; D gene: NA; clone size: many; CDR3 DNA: TGTGCCAGCAGTTTGCATCGCACAGATACGCAGTATTTT; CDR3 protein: CASSLHRTDTQYF
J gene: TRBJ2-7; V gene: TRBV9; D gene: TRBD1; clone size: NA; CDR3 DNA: TGTGCCAGCAGCGTAGCCGGACAGGGCTACTACGAGCAGTACTTC; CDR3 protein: CASSVAGQGYYEQYF
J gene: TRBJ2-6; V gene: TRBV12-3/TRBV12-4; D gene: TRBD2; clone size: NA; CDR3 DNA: TGTGCCAGCACCCCGGGCGGGAGCTCTGGGGCCAACGTCCTGACTTTC; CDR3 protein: CASTPGGSSGANVLTF
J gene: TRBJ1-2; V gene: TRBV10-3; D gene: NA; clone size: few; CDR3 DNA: TGTGCCATCACTTCGACGGGAGAGGGCTATGGCTACACCTTC; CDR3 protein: CAITSTGEGYGYTF
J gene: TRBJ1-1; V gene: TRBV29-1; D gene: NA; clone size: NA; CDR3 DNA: TGCAGCGTTGAGGGAGTGAGGGGGGGAGCTTTCTTT; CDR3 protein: CSVEGVRGGAFF
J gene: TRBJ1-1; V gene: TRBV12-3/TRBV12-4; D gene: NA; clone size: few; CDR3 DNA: TGTGCCAGCAGTTTAACCAGAAAAGCTTTCTTT; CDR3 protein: CASSLTRKAFF
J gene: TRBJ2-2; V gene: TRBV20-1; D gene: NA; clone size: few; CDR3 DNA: TGCAGTGCCCGGGCCGCCACCGGGGAGCTGTTTTTT; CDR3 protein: CSARAATGELFF
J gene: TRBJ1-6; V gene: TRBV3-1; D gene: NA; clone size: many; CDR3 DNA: TGTGCCAGCAGCCAAGGCACGAATTCACCCCTCCACTTT; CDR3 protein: CASSQGTNSPLHF
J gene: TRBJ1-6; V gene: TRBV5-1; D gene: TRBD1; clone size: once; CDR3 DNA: TGCGCCAGCAGCTACTCACAGGGGGTCAATTCACCCCTCCACTTT; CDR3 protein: CASSYSQGVNSPLHF
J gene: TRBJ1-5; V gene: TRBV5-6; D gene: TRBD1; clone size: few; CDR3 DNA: TGTGCCAGCAGCTTGACGCCAGGGGGCGAGGGCAATCAGCCCCAGCATTTT; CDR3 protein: CASSLTPGGEGNQPQHF
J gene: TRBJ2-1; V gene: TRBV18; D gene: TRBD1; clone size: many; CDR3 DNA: TGTGCCAGCTCACCGGGGCAGGGGGCCATCAATGAGCAGTTCTTC; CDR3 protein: CASSPGQGAINEQFF